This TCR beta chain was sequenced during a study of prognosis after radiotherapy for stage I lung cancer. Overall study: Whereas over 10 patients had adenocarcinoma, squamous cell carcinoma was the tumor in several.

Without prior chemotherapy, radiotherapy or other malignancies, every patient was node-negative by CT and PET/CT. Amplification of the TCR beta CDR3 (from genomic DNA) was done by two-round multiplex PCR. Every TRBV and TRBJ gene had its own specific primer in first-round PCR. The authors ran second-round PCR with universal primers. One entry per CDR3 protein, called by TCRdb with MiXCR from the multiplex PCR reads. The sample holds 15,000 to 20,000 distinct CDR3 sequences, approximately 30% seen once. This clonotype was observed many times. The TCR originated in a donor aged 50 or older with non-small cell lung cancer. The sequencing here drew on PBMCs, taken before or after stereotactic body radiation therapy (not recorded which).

The CDR3 is CASSNLPGLRGRAPGTGELFF. For the CDR3, the DNA is TGTGCCAGCAGCAACCTCCCCGGATTGAGGGGGCGAGCTCCGGGCACCGGGGAGCTGTTTTTT. This chain joins TRBV13 and TRBJ2-2; 7 nucleotides match TRBD1. The trim removed 5 bases at V and 4 bases at J, leaving 25 bases unmatched. This CDR3 has 21 residues. Per the germline V gene, CDR1 is PRHDT and CDR2 is FYEKMQ (reference sequence).